This T cell receptor (beta chain) appears in the sequencing data of a study of cytomegalovirus exposure and HLA in healthy donors. Researchers ran the PCR with 60 Vbeta and 13 Jbeta primers. Using immunoSEQ multiplex PCR, the repertoire was profiled, and TCRdb retains in-frame clones only, with some absent. The sample table includes 100,000 to 150,000 clones. The CDR3 has 15 amino acids. Germline CDR1 reads SGHTA; CDR2 reads FQGNSA. J lost 9 bases, V lost 5 bases, and 11 bases had no gene match. Donors counted as nominally healthy when sampled, yet unrecorded immune exposures were likely. Note on this clone: What it recognizes is unknown.

Overall study results and limits: Sequencing likely generated an artifact that appeared as a cluster of highly shared sequence variants. Reportedly, a later analysis found an Asian-associated ancestry cluster had fewer N-insertions than the approximately 640-donor mean. In a later analysis, the majority of CMV-associated beta chains seemingly showed HLA restriction.

The gene calls are TRBV7-2 and TRBJ2-1, with 9 bases matching TRBD2. The source material was PBMCs. This TCR was recovered from a man aged 25-45 years in good health and CMV-seronegative. This CDR3 reads CASSPGGSGSREQFF. The DNA for the CDR3 is TGTGCCAGCAGCCCCGGGGGTAGCGGGAGCCGTGAGCAGTTCTTC.